Given below is one T cell receptor (beta chain) in context. The antigen it recognizes is unknown. Base qualities were left out, and no much larger clone turns up one base away. V ends up 1 base short and J 7 bases short, with an unmatched junction base count of 7. The CDR3 runs 15 amino acids, cysteine and phenylalanine included. Left in the record is the CDR3 DNA by itself, 45 bases read in frame from the first base. From a lookup of the germline V gene, CDR1 and CDR2 are SGHTA and FQGNSA. TCRbeta CDR3 regions were amplified from genomic DNA using the immunoSEQ Assay, a bias-controlled multiplex PCR. In the original analysis: Nucleated cell counts per sample were estimated from amplification of reference gene primers within the assay. To quantify the absolute abundance of each unique TCRbeta CDR3 rearrangement, sequence reads were collapsed and filtered. For each sample, productive Simpson clonality was calculated as the square root of Simpson's diversity index over productive rearrangements. TCRdb stores this immuneACCESS table with in-frame sequences only. Part of the clones is absent; in the studies checked, under half of the shortfall reflects unresolved V genes, and no reason is known for the rest. V, J and clone size are those of that table, while D and trimming were read from the DNA. The sample table shows fewer than 65,000 clones, and 79% are seen once. The ten largest account for roughly 25% of the sample.

The data were taken from a study of blood T cell repertoires in COVID-19 (dated by TCRdb to 2019 to 2021). As for the study more broadly: The collaborator samples originated in the United States, Italy and Spain and spanned the acute and convalescent phases of COVID-19. A freely available public database, intended as a resource for researchers studying the immune response to SARS-CoV-2, is where the repertoires were released. Samples were obtained from the ongoing ImmuneRACE study (first 160 participants) and from about 1,300 subjects provided by 6 global collaborators. Sample metadata almost always included a de-identified subject ID, COVID-19 status, age in years and sex. Where available, HLA class I and class II types were taken from metadata supplied by the sample provider and were not determined by assay-based typing. The prospective study material was composed of cDNA or gDNA derived from T cells, B-cell-depleted T cells, or PBMCs. Deeply sampled blood TCRbeta repertoires from subjects exposed to, actively infected with, or recovered from COVID-19 were included in the dataset.

The study at large found these results: The quantity of clinical and demographic metadata differed by source and by participant and was supplied without curation.

Whole blood was collected in K2EDTA tubes by collaborating institutions according to the institutions' own protocols. For TCRbeta analysis, collaborator samples were shipped as frozen whole blood, as isolated PBMCs, or as DNA extracted from either sample type. The TCR sequence derives from a man aged 65-85 years with acute or convalescent COVID-19. Input material: peripheral blood. The sequence links TRBV7-2 to TRBJ2-5, with 9 junctional bases fitting TRBD2. The base sequence is TGTGCCAGCAGCTTAGTAGGCGGGAGGGCCGGGACCCAGTACTTC. Its translation reads: CASSLVGGRAGTQYF.